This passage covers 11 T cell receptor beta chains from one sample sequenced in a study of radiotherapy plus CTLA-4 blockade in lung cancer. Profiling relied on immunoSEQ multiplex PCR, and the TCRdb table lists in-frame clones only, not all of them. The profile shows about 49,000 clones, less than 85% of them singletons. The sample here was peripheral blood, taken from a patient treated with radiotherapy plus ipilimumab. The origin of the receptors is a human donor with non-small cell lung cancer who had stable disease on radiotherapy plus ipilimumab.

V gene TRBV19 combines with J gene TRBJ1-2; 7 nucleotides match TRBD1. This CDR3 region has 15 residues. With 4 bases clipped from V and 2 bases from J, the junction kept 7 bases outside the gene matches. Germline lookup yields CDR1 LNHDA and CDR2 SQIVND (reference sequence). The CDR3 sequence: CASSTPTGENYGYTF. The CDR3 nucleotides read TGTGCCAGTAGTACTCCCACAGGGGAGAACTATGGCTACACCTTC.

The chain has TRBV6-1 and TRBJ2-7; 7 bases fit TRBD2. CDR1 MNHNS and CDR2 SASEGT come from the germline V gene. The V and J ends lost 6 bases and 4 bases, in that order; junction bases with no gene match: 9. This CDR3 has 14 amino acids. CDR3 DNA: TGTGCCAGCAGCACCCCAAGCGGGGCTTACGAGCAGTACTTC. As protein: CASSTPSGAYEQYF.

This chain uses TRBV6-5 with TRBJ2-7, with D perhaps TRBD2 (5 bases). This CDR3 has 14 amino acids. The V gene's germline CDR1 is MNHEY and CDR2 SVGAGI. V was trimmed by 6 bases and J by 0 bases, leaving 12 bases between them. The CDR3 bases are TGTGCCAGCAGCTCCGGACTGAGCTCCTACGAGCAGTACGTC. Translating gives CASSSGLSSYEQYV.

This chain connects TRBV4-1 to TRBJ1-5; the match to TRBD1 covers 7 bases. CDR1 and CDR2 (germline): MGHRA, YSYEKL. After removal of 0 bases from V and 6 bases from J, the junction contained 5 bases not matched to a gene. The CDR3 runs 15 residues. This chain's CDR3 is CASSQDVTGVQPQHF. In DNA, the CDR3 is TGCGCCAGCAGCCAAGATGTCACAGGGGTTCAGCCCCAGCATTTT.

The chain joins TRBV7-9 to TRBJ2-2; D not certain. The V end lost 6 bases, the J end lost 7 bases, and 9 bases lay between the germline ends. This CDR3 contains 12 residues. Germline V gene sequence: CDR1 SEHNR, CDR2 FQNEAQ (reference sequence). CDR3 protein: CASRDVHGELFF. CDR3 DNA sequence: TGTGCCAGCAGGGACGTCCACGGGGAGCTGTTTTTT.

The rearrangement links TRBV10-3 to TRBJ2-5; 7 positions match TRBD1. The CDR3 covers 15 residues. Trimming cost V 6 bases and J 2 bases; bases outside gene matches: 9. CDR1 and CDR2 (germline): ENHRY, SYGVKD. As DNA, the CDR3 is TGTGCCATCAGGGAACCGGGACAGCTACAAGAGACCCAGTACTTC. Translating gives CAIREPGQLQETQYF.

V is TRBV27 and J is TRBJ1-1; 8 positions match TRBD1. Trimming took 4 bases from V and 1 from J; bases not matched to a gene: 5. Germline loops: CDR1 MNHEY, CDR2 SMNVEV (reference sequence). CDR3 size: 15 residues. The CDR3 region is CASSSSDRANTEAFF. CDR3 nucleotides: TGTGCCAGCAGTTCCTCGGACAGGGCGAACACTGAAGCTTTCTTT.

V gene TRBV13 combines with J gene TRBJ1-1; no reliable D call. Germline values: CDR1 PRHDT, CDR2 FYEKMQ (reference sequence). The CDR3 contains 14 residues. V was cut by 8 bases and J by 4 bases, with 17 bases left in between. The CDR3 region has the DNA TGTGCCAGCTCCTACTCGGGAGGAACCACTGAAGCTTTCTTT. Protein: CASSYSGGTTEAFF.

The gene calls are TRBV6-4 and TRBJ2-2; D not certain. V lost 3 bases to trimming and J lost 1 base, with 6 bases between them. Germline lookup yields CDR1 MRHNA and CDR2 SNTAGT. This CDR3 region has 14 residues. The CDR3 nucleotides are TGTGCCAGCAGTGAACTCGGGAACACCGGGGAGCTGTTTTTT. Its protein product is CASSELGNTGELFF.

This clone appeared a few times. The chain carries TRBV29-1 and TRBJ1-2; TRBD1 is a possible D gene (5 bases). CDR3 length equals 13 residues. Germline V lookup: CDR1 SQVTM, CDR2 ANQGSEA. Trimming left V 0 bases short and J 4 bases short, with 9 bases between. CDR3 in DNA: TGCAGCGTTGAAGACCCCCAGGGCTATGGCTACACCTTC. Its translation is CSVEDPQGYGYTF.

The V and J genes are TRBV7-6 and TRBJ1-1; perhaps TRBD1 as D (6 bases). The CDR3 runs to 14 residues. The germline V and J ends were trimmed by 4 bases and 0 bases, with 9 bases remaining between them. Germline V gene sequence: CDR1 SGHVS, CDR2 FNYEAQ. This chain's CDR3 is CASSSGQMNTEAFF. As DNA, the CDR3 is TGTGCCAGCAGCTCGGGACAAATGAACACTGAAGCTTTCTTT.